This T cell receptor (beta chain) originates from a study of blood T cells in healthy people across ages. Study at large: About one barcoded TCR beta cDNA was captured per two T cells.

Concerning this clonotype itself: Its specificity is not known. A much more abundant neighbour one base away suggests this may be a read error. The conserved phenylalanine or tryptophan is not found at the CDR3 terminus, so this likely reflects a read error.

Ten milliliters was the volume of peripheral blood drawn from each donor. Whole-study findings and limits: Diversity was higher, and naive CD4+ cells more numerous, in long-lived donors than in aged donors.

For the second PCR, which ran for 7 to 11 cycles, a sample-barcoded 5' primer and a J-beta primer mix were used. There were at least 2.5 million CDR3-containing paired-end reads obtained from each sample. One entry per CDR3 protein results from TCRdb running MiXCR on the 5' RACE reads. The table has 550,000 to 650,000 distinct CDR3 sequences, roughly 31% seen once. The germline gives CDR1 DFQATT, CDR2 SNEGSKA (reference sequence). The CDR3 consists of 14 residues. The trim removed 5 bases at V and 2 bases at J, leaving 4 bases unmatched. The sequencing input was blood. V is TRBV20-1 and J is TRBJ2-7; 12 bases agree with TRBD2. The origin of this receptor is a woman of 80 years or more in good health. The CDR3 region is CSALTSGRTYEQYS. As DNA, the CDR3 is TGCAGTGCTTTAACTAGCGGGAGGACCTACGAGCAGTACTCC.